The T cell receptor beta chain described here comes from a study of T cell changes during pregnancy in multiple sclerosis. Trimming stripped 1 base from V and 8 bases from J, with 5 bases between. CDR1 is MNHNS, CDR2 SASEGT, per germline. The CDR3 loop spans 12 amino acids. Clones were sequenced by immunoSEQ multiplex PCR, and TCRdb holds only the in-frame ones, with some missing. The table lists 100,000 or so clones, over 75% of them singletons, with 0.76% in the top ten. Sequencing was performed on peripheral blood, taken in the second trimester of pregnancy. The chain recombines TRBV6-1 with TRBJ1-4; D call uncertain. This receptor was taken from a female donor in good health, enrolled as a control in a pregnancy study. CDR3 DNA sequence: TGTGCCAGCAGTGAAGAGAGGGAAAAACTGTTTTTT. It codes for CASSEEREKLFF.